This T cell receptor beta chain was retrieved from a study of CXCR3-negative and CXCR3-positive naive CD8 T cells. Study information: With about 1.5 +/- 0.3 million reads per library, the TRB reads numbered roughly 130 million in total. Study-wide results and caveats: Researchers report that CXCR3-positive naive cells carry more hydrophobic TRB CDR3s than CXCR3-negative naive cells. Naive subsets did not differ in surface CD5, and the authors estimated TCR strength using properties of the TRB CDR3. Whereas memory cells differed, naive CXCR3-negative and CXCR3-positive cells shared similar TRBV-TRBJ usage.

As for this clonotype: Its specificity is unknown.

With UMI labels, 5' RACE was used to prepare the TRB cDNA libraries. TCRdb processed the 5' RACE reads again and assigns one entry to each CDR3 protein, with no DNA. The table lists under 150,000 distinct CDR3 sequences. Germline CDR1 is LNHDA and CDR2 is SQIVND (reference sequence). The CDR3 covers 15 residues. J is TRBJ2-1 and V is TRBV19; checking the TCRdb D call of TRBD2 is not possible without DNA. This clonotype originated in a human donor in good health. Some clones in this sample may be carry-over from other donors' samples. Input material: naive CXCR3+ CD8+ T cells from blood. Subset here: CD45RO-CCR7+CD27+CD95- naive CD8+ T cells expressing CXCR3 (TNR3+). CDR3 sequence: CASSILTSGYNEQFF.